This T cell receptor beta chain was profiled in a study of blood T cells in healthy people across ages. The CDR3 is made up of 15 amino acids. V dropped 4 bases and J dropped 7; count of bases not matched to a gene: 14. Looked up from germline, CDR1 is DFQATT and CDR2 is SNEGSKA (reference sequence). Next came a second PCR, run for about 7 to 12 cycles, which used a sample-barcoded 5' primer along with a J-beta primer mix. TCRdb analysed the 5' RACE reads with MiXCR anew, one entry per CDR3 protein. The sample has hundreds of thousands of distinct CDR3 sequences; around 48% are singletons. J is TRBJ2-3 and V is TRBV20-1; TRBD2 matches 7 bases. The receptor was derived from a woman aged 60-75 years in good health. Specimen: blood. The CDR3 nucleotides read TGCAGTGCTACCATTGGAGCGGGACGATTAAATACGCAGTATTTT. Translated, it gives CSATIGAGRLNTQYF.